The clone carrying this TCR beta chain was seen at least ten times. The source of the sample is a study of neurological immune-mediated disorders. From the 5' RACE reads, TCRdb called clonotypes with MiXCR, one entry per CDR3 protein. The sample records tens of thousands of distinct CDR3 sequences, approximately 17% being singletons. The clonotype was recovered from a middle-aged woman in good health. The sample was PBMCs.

The CDR3 nucleotides read TGCAGTGCTGAGCTGGCGGGGGCCCGCACAGATACGCAGTATTTT. The encoded protein is CSAELAGARTDTQYF. J is TRBJ2-3 and V is TRBV20-1; tentative D call: TRBD2 (7 bases). Deletions cut 5 bases from V and 1 base from J, with 16 bases between. CDR3 length equals 15 residues. Looked up from germline, CDR1 is DFQATT and CDR2 is SNEGSKA (reference sequence).